The 16 T cell receptor beta chains presented below share a single source sample, sequenced in a study of ipilimumab plus nivolumab after autologous stem cell transplantation. Generated by immunoSEQ multiplex PCR, the TCRdb table keeps only in-frame clones and is missing some. This table has 7,500 to 10,000 clones, roughly 69% appearing once. The sample was PBMCs, taken in a trial of ipilimumab plus nivolumab as post-transplant consolidation. All receptors come from a female donor with multiple myeloma.

The chain carries TRBV10-3 and TRBJ2-3, with 9 bases aligning to TRBD2. CDR3 length equals 15 residues. Germline CDR1 ENHRY, CDR2 SYGVKD. V was clipped by 10 bases and J by 2 bases; unmatched bases: 10. The DNA of the CDR3 is TGTGCCACCTCCCCGACTAGCGGAAACACAGATACGCAGTATTTT. This translates into CATSPTSGNTDTQYF.

This sequence joins TRBV7-2 and TRBJ2-1, with D perhaps assigned TRBD1 or TRBD2 (6 bases each). Per the germline V gene, CDR1 is SGHTA and CDR2 is FQGNSA. Trimming left V 5 bases short and J 3 bases short, with 20 bases between. This CDR3 comprises 17 residues. The CDR3 protein is CASSPGGGEPVYNEQFF. The DNA of the CDR3 is TGTGCCAGCAGCCCCGGAGGGGGAGAACCCGTCTACAATGAGCAGTTCTTC.

V usage is TRBV27 and J usage is TRBJ2-7, with unresolved D. Between the trimmed V and J ends, which lost 2 bases and 0 bases, there was a span of 11 bases. Germline V lookup: CDR1 MNHEY, CDR2 SMNVEV (reference sequence). CDR3 length equals 15 residues. Written as DNA, the CDR3 is TGTGCCAGCAGTTTAAGGCCAGAAGGCTCCTACGAGCAGTACTTC. Its translation: CASSLRPEGSYEQYF.

V usage is TRBV28 and J usage is TRBJ1-5; D is unclear. From germline, CDR1 is MDHEN and CDR2 SYDVKM. The CDR3 is 15 residues long. V was trimmed by 3 bases and J by 0 bases, leaving 9 bases between them. DNA for the CDR3: TGTGCCAGCAGTTTTAATATAGATAGCAATCAGCCCCAGCATTTT. Its protein product is CASSFNIDSNQPQHF.

This sequence joins TRBV10-1 and TRBJ1-4; 7 bases align to TRBD1. Per the germline V gene, CDR1 is WNHNN and CDR2 is SYGVQD (reference sequence). The J segment lost 5 bases and the V segment lost 6 bases, leaving 27 bases of the junction unmatched. The CDR3 length is 21 residues. The CDR3 protein is CASRHKGAGEFAGILNEKLFF. In DNA, the CDR3 is TGCGCCAGCAGACACAAGGGGGCAGGAGAGTTCGCTGGGATACTCAATGAAAAACTGTTTTTT.

The V gene is TRBV4-2, the J gene TRBJ2-2, with no clear D. This CDR3 has 13 amino acids. CDR1 is LGHNA, CDR2 YNFKEQ, per germline. Trimming left V 4 bases short and J 2 bases short, with 5 bases between. CDR3 residues: CASSPHNTGELFF. The CDR3 nucleotides read TGTGCCAGCAGCCCACATAACACCGGGGAGCTGTTTTTT.

The V call is TRBV11-2, the J call TRBJ1-1; maybe TRBD1 (5 bases). CDR3 size: 17 residues. Germline V gene lookup returns CDR1 SGHAT and CDR2 FQNNGV. V dropped 1 base and J dropped 3 bases, with 18 bases sitting between them. Here the CDR3 DNA reads TGTGCCAGCAGCTTAGTAGGGCAGGGAGGGATCGACACTGAAGCTTTCTTT. It yields the protein CASSLVGQGGIDTEAFF. Together with reference TRBV11-2 and TRBJ1-1, the CDR3 gives the full variable domain: EAGVAQSPRYKIIEKRQSVAFWCNPISGHATLYWYQQILGQGPKLLIQFQNNGVVDDSQLPKDRFSAERLKGVDSTLKIQPAKLEDSAVYLCASSLVGQGGIDTEAFFGQGTRLTVV.

The gene calls are TRBV7-9 and TRBJ2-3; 7 bases line up with TRBD2. J lost 5 bases, V lost 5 bases, and 7 bases had no gene match. This CDR3 has 14 residues. The germline CDR1 and CDR2 sequences are SEHNR and FQNEAQ (reference sequence). The CDR3 loop is CASSPGLVLDTQYF. In DNA form, the CDR3 reads TGTGCCAGCAGCCCAGGACTAGTTCTAGATACGCAGTATTTT.

This clone has a handful of counts. The chain recombines TRBV7-8 with TRBJ2-1; D is perhaps TRBD2 (5 bases). V was cut by 3 bases and J by 4 bases, with 10 bases left in between. The germline V gene has CDR1 SGHVS and CDR2 FQNEAQ. The CDR3 is 14 amino acids. The CDR3: CASSFGEPYNEQFF. The CDR3 DNA reads TGTGCCAGCAGCTTTGGGGAGCCGTACAATGAGCAGTTCTTC.

This clone was counted between two and nine times. This chain links TRBV4-2 with TRBJ2-7; D is unclear. The CDR3 totals 13 residues. The V end was cut by 5 bases, the J end by 5 bases, with 13 bases between. CDR1 LGHNA and CDR2 YNFKEQ come from the germline V gene. This chain's CDR3 is CASSLASENEQYF. In nucleotides, the CDR3 is TGTGCCAGCAGCTTGGCCTCGGAAAACGAGCAGTACTTC.

This clone was observed a few times. This chain joins TRBV5-1 and TRBJ2-7; tentatively, D is TRBD2 (7 bases). Deletions cut 0 bases from V and 2 bases from J, with 12 bases between. CDR3 length equals 15 residues. Germline V gene sequence: CDR1 SGHRS, CDR2 YFSETQ. CDR3 region: CASSLEGGGAYEQYF. The CDR3 DNA reads as TGCGCCAGCAGCTTGGAGGGGGGAGGGGCCTACGAGCAGTACTTC. Variable domain in full (rest from reference TRBV5-1 and TRBJ2-7): KAGVTQTPRYLIKTRGQQVTLSCSPISGHRSVSWYQQTPGQGLQFLFEYFSETQRNKGNFPGRFSGRQFSNSRSEMNVSTLELGDSALYLCASSLEGGGAYEQYFGPGTRLTVT.

About this clone: One end of the junction does not line up with germline, which may come from a read error. The V and J genes are TRBV2 and TRBJ2-7; D is perhaps TRBD2 (5 bases). The CDR3 loop spans 13 amino acids. The germline CDR1 and CDR2 sequences are SNHLY and FYNNEI. The CDR3 protein is CASSQATSYEQYF. DNA of the CDR3: TGCGCCAGCAGCCAAGCCACTAGCTACGAGCAGTACTTC.

The chain couples TRBV5-4 to TRBJ2-2; D perhaps matches TRBD1 (7 bases). This CDR3 has 17 residues. V was pared by 5 bases and J by 3 bases, with 20 bases between. CDR1 and CDR2 from the germline V gene are SGHNT and YYREEE (reference sequence). CDR3 loop: CASRRRAGTAYTGELFF. In DNA form, the CDR3 reads TGTGCCAGCAGACGGAGGGCCGGGACAGCTTACACCGGGGAGCTGTTTTTT.

J is TRBJ2-5 and V is TRBV5-1; tentatively, D is TRBD1 or TRBD2 (5 bases each). CDR3 length: 15 residues. The germline CDR1 and CDR2 sequences are SGHRS and YFSETQ. V dropped 0 bases and J dropped 2 bases, with 11 bases sitting between them. As DNA, the CDR3 is TGCGCCAGCAGCTTGGGACGGGGACGGCAAGAGACCCAGTACTTC. Protein product: CASSLGRGRQETQYF.

The J gene is TRBJ2-7, the V gene TRBV19, with 8 bases aligning to TRBD1. Per germline, CDR1 LNHDA and CDR2 SQIVND (reference sequence). V gave up 8 bases and J gave up 5 bases; unmatched junction bases: 14. This CDR3 region has 15 residues. Here the CDR3 DNA reads TGTGCCAGTGGGAACAGGGGGTACACCTTTGACGAGCAGTACTTC. It translates to CASGNRGYTFDEQYF.

The chain recombines TRBV5-1 with TRBJ2-1; a weak D match, TRBD2 (5 bases). Germline CDR1 and CDR2: SGHRS and YFSETQ. The CDR3 loop spans 15 amino acids. V was trimmed by 2 bases and J by 1 base, leaving 10 bases between them. The CDR3 region has the DNA TGCGCCAGCAGCTTCGGGGTAGAGTCCTACAATGAGCAGTTCTTC. It is translated as CASSFGVESYNEQFF. Together with reference TRBV5-1 and TRBJ2-1, the CDR3 gives the full variable domain: KAGVTQTPRYLIKTRGQQVTLSCSPISGHRSVSWYQQTPGQGLQFLFEYFSETQRNKGNFPGRFSGRQFSNSRSEMNVSTLELGDSALYLCASSFGVESYNEQFFGPGTRLTVL.